This T cell receptor beta chain emerged from a study of blood T cell repertoires in COVID-19. This CDR3 has 14 residues. Losses at the gene ends were 8 bases for V and 1 base for J; bases not matched to a gene: 4. Germline CDR1 is MGHRA and CDR2 is YSYEKL. Authors' data handling: Scientists estimated how many nucleated cells there were by amplifying reference gene primers. The repertoire was sequenced with immunoSEQ multiplex PCR; TCRdb's copy has only in-frame clones and lacks some. The DNA was the basis for D and trimming; V, J and clone size are from that table. The repertoire holds around 230,000 clones, more than 75% seen once, with approximately 3.5% in the top ten. Enrollees, about 18 to 90 years old, lived in around 23 US areas. Researchers sorted participants into cohorts using their self-reported clinical history.

The sample taken for sequencing was PBMCs or T cells enriched from blood (not recorded which). The chain has TRBV4-1 and TRBJ2-2, with TRBD1 matching over 7 bases. This TCR was recovered from a woman aged 40 to 55 with acute COVID-19. This CDR3 is CASSGQLNTGELFF. The CDR3, as DNA: TGCGCCAGCTCGGGACAGCTGAACACCGGGGAGCTGTTTTTT.